This T cell receptor beta chain appears in the sequencing data of a study of CD4 T cells in relation to SARS-CoV-2 and coronaviruses. Whole-study context: Crossreactive spike epitopes shared across donors were mapped to their HLA restriction.

Note on this clone: The antigen is not known.

CDR3 length equals 14 residues. Losses at the gene ends were 8 bases for V and 4 bases for J; bases not matched to a gene: 6. Regarding the study as a whole: Monoreactive clones expanded significantly more to SARS-CoV-2 than crossreactive clones did.

The unexposed donors gave CD4+ T cells in about 2011-2018, prior to COVID-19. Clones were sequenced by immunoSEQ multiplex PCR, and TCRdb holds only the in-frame ones, with some missing. The sample lists tens of thousands of clones, about 92% occurring once. The TCR sequence derives from a human donor in good health. Input material: naive CD4+ T cells from PBMCs. Subset of the sample: naive CD4+ T cells isolated by negative enrichment. The chain uses TRBV23-1 and TRBJ2-7; 12 bases are shared with TRBD1. TRBV23-1 is labeled an ORF, and its function is uncertain. As DNA, the CDR3 is TGCGCCAGCTCCCGGGACAGGGGGCTTTACGAGCAGTACTTC. Protein sequence: CASSRDRGLYEQYF.